This T cell receptor (beta chain) appears in the sequencing data of a study of radiotherapy plus CTLA-4 blockade in lung cancer. Study-level findings and limits: Reports identified early blood T cell clone dynamics, with interferon-beta, as the best response predictor.

Lung cancer patients with chemo-refractory metastatic non-small-cell disease were given focal radiation plus CTLA-4 blockade with ipilimumab. Only in-frame clones appear in the TCRdb table, and some are missing; sequencing was by immunoSEQ multiplex PCR. The table has about 120,000 clones, 78% seen once. This clone turned up a few times. Antigen: not known. This specimen was peripheral blood, taken from a patient treated with radiotherapy plus ipilimumab. This clonotype originated in a human donor with non-small cell lung cancer who had a partial response to radiotherapy plus ipilimumab.

CDR3 loop: CASSSDSGELFF. CDR3 coding DNA: TGTGCCAGCAGCTCGGACTCCGGGGAGCTGTTTTTT. This chain links TRBV7-9 with TRBJ2-2, with D possibly matching TRBD2 (5 bases). V lost 4 bases, J lost 6 bases, and 6 bases lay in between. Germline V CDR1 and CDR2: SEHNR, FQNEAQ (reference sequence). This CDR3 has 12 amino acids.